This is a list of T cell receptor beta chains from one sample in a study of graft-versus-host responses after intestinal transplantation. The antigens for these receptors are not known. Sequenced by immunoSEQ multiplex PCR; TCRdb stores in-frame clones only, minus some. The table records tens of thousands of clones, 85% to 90% of them present only once. Sample: unstimulated CD4+ T cells sorted from spleen or lymph node cells, taken before intestinal transplant. All receptors derive from a human donor who received an intestinal transplant. CDR3s include the opening cysteine and the closing phenylalanine or tryptophan. The D gene is left open where the match is weak. Part of the rows lack a size; the others show once, few, many or a class for expanded clones.

size: .; J: TRBJ1-2; V: TRBV2; D: TRBD1; CDR3: CASRDRGPGGYTF; DNA: TGTGCCAGCAGGGACAGGGGGCCGGGGGGCTACACCTTC
size: .; J: TRBJ2-7; V: TRBV21-1; D: .; CDR3: CASSTTGQAVYEQYF; DNA: TGTGCCAGCAGCACCACCGGACAGGCGGTATACGAGCAGTACTTC
size: .; J: TRBJ2-1; V: TRBV5-1; D: TRBD2; CDR3: CASSPRGVPPYNEQFF; DNA: TGCGCCAGCAGCCCCCGGGGGGTACCTCCATACAATGAGCAGTTCTTC
size: .; J: TRBJ1-1; V: TRBV29-1; D: .; CDR3: CSVALGRGRMGTEAFF; DNA: TGCAGCGTTGCCCTCGGCAGGGGCCGAATGGGGACTGAAGCTTTCTTT
size: .; J: TRBJ2-7; V: TRBV1; D: .; CDR3: CTSSQDEKGSGRGSSYEQYF; DNA: TGCACCAGCAGCCAAGATGAGAAGGGTAGCGGGCGGGGAAGCTCCTACGAGCAGTACTTC
size: .; J: TRBJ2-1; V: TRBV2; D: TRBD2; CDR3: CASSDVASGGSTYNEQFF; DNA: TGTGCCAGCAGTGATGTGGCTAGCGGGGGGTCAACCTACAATGAGCAGTTCTTC
size: .; J: TRBJ1-1; V: TRBV18; D: TRBD1; CDR3: CASSPGGQGLHTEAFF; DNA: TGTGCCAGCTCACCAGGGGGACAGGGTTTACACACTGAAGCTTTCTTT
size: .; J: TRBJ1-2; V: TRBV12-5; D: TRBD1; CDR3: CASGFPDRVRGYTF; DNA: TGTGCTAGTGGTTTCCCGGACAGGGTACGAGGCTACACCTTC
size: .; J: TRBJ2-7; V: TRBV5-4; D: TRBD1; CDR3: CASSISPGQDYEQYF; DNA: TGTGCCAGCAGCATCTCACCGGGACAGGACTACGAGCAGTACTTC
size: few; J: TRBJ1-1; V: TRBV4-1; D: .; CDR3: CASRGAGEAFF; DNA: TGCGCCAGCAGGGGGGCGGGTGAAGCTTTCTTT
size: once; J: TRBJ2-5; V: TRBV5-1; D: TRBD2; CDR3: CASSLDSGGIQETQYF; DNA: TGCGCCAGCAGCTTGGATAGCGGGGGGATCCAAGAGACCCAGTACTTC
size: .; J: TRBJ1-2; V: TRBV6-6; D: .; CDR3: CASSWGGRGYTF; DNA: TGTGCCAGCAGTTGGGGGGGTCGTGGCTACACCTTC
size: .; J: TRBJ1-4; V: TRBV11-2; D: .; CDR3: CASSLDRAKLFF; DNA: TGTGCCAGCAGCTTAGACAGGGCAAAACTGTTTTTT
size: .; J: TRBJ2-5; V: TRBV21-1; D: .; CDR3: CASANSGGETQYF; DNA: TGTGCCAGCGCCAATAGCGGAGGGGAGACCCAGTACTTC
size: .; J: TRBJ1-5; V: TRBV7-9; D: .; CDR3: CASTWGGGGQPQHF; DNA: TGTGCCAGCACCTGGGGAGGGGGGGGACAGCCCCAGCATTTT
size: .; J: TRBJ1-1; V: TRBV14; D: .; CDR3: CASSNTGKAFF; DNA: TGTGCCAGCAGCAACACAGGGAAGGCTTTCTTT
size: .; J: TRBJ2-7; V: TRBV5-4; D: TRBD1; CDR3: CASSLGGGLYEQYF; DNA: TGTGCCAGCAGCTTGGGAGGGGGCTTGTACGAGCAGTACTTC
size: .; J: TRBJ1-1; V: TRBV7-9; D: .; CDR3: CASTKTQGNTEAFF; DNA: TGTGCCAGCACCAAAACACAGGGTAACACTGAAGCTTTCTTT
size: .; J: TRBJ1-1; V: TRBV27; D: TRBD1; CDR3: CASSLRRQGAGTEAFF; DNA: TGTGCCAGCAGTTTACGGCGACAGGGGGCGGGTACTGAAGCTTTCTTT
size: .; J: TRBJ2-3; V: TRBV7-6; D: TRBD2; CDR3: CASLATSGGTDTQYF; DNA: TGTGCCAGCTTGGCGACTAGCGGGGGCACAGATACGCAGTATTTT
size: .; J: TRBJ2-3; V: TRBV9; D: .; CDR3: CASQRDFARDTQYF; DNA: TGTGCCAGCCAGAGGGACTTCGCACGGGATACGCAGTATTTT
size: .; J: TRBJ2-1; V: TRBV11-3; D: TRBD2; CDR3: CASSLRGGVSSYNEQFF; DNA: TGTGCCAGCAGCTTACGCGGGGGGGTGAGCTCCTACAATGAGCAGTTCTTC
size: .; J: TRBJ2-1; V: TRBV7-7; D: .; CDR3: CASSPYPSYNEQFF; DNA: TGTGCTAGCAGCCCCTATCCCTCCTACAATGAGCAGTTCTTC
size: .; J: TRBJ2-1; V: TRBV5-1; D: TRBD2; CDR3: CASSRRTSGGPDRHNEQFF; DNA: TGCGCCAGCAGCAGAAGGACTAGCGGGGGCCCAGACCGACACAATGAGCAGTTCTTC
size: .; J: TRBJ2-2; V: TRBV18; D: .; CDR3: CASSPPPGGELFF; DNA: TGTGCCAGCTCACCACCCCCGGGCGGGGAGCTGTTTTTT
size: few; J: TRBJ1-4; V: TRBV6-5; D: .; CDR3: CASSYSYSEKLFF; DNA: TGTGCCAGCAGTTACTCCTACAGTGAAAAACTGTTTTTT
size: .; J: TRBJ2-7; V: TRBV10-3; D: .; CDR3: CAISTTLGGLWGEQYF; DNA: TGTGCCATCAGTACTACTCTTGGGGGCCTCTGGGGCGAGCAGTACTTC
size: .; J: TRBJ2-1; V: TRBV5-1; D: .; CDR3: CASSLEGAGAYNEQFF; DNA: TGCGCCAGCAGCTTGGAAGGGGCGGGGGCATACAATGAGCAGTTCTTC
size: .; J: TRBJ2-5; V: TRBV28; D: TRBD2; CDR3: CASRSQGLAGTQYF; DNA: TGTGCCAGCAGAAGCCAAGGACTAGCGGGGACCCAGTACTTC
size: .; J: TRBJ2-5; V: TRBV5-6; D: .; CDR3: CASSLGGEETQYF; DNA: TGTGCCAGCAGCTTGGGGGGGGAAGAGACCCAGTACTTC
size: .; J: TRBJ2-5; V: TRBV5-1; D: .; CDR3: CASSLESRETQYF; DNA: TGCGCCAGCAGCTTGGAGTCTAGGGAGACCCAGTACTTC
size: once; J: TRBJ1-2; V: TRBV6-1; D: .; CDR3: CASSERGSNYGYTF; DNA: TGTGCCAGCAGTGAAAGGGGCAGCAACTATGGCTACACCTTC
size: .; J: TRBJ1-3; V: TRBV6-5; D: .; CDR3: CASSYSGSSGNTIYF; DNA: TGTGCCAGCAGTTACTCAGGGAGCTCTGGAAACACCATATATTTT
size: .; J: TRBJ2-1; V: TRBV9; D: .; CDR3: CASSSQNEQFF; DNA: TGTGCCAGCAGCTCCCAGAATGAGCAGTTCTTC
size: .; J: TRBJ2-2; V: TRBV7-2; D: TRBD2; CDR3: CASSLAGTRWGIAGELFF; DNA: TGTGCCAGCAGCTTAGCTGGGACTAGATGGGGGATCGCCGGGGAGCTGTTTTTT
size: .; J: TRBJ2-7; V: TRBV5-1; D: .; CDR3: CASSPRDRSSGDEQYF; DNA: TGCGCCAGCAGCCCGAGGGACCGATCCTCGGGGGACGAGCAGTACTTC
size: once; J: TRBJ1-3; V: TRBV19; D: .; CDR3: CASSPTAAGSGNTIYF; DNA: TGTGCCAGTAGTCCCACCGCGGCGGGTTCTGGAAACACCATATATTTT
size: .; J: TRBJ2-3; V: TRBV4-1; D: .; CDR3: CASSQYKSDTQYF; DNA: TGCGCCAGCAGCCAATACAAGTCGGATACGCAGTATTTT
size: .; J: TRBJ2-5; V: TRBV14; D: .; CDR3: CASSQGRRGAMAGQETQYF; DNA: TGTGCCAGCAGCCAAGGCCGGAGGGGCGCGATGGCGGGCCAAGAGACCCAGTACTTC
size: .; J: TRBJ2-5; V: TRBV7-9; D: TRBD2; CDR3: CASRERGFGEETQYF; DNA: TGTGCCAGCAGGGAGCGGGGGTTTGGAGAAGAGACCCAGTACTTC
size: .; J: TRBJ2-1; V: TRBV4-1; D: TRBD2; CDR3: CASSQVRLGGNEQFF; DNA: TGCGCCAGCAGCCAAGTGCGTTTGGGAGGGAATGAGCAGTTCTTC
size: .; J: TRBJ1-5; V: TRBV10-3; D: .; CDR3: CAISESEIGRGPQHF; DNA: TGTGCCATCAGTGAGTCGGAGATTGGACGGGGGCCCCAGCATTTT
size: .; J: TRBJ1-6; V: TRBV5-6; D: .; CDR3: CASSRTGALHF; DNA: TGTGCCAGCAGCCGGACCGGGGCCCTCCACTTT
size: .; J: TRBJ2-7; V: TRBV7-9; D: .; CDR3: CASSFTGSTYEQYF; DNA: TGTGCCAGCAGCTTCACAGGGTCGACCTACGAGCAGTACTTC
size: .; J: TRBJ2-1; V: TRBV29-1; D: TRBD2; CDR3: CSVESGSGLNEQFF; DNA: TGCAGCGTTGAATCGGGTAGCGGGTTGAATGAGCAGTTCTTC
size: once; J: TRBJ1-1; V: TRBV29-1; D: .; CDR3: CSVERVGTEAFF; DNA: TGCAGCGTTGAGAGGGTGGGCACTGAAGCTTTCTTT
size: few; J: TRBJ1-4; V: TRBV19; D: .; CDR3: CASSPPWGANEKLFF; DNA: TGTGCCAGTAGTCCTCCGTGGGGAGCTAATGAAAAACTGTTTTTT
size: .; J: TRBJ2-1; V: TRBV5-1; D: TRBD2; CDR3: CASSLEVVGGGNEQFF; DNA: TGCGCCAGCAGCTTGGAGGTGGTCGGGGGGGGCAATGAGCAGTTCTTC
size: few; J: TRBJ1-5; V: TRBV6-5; D: TRBD1; CDR3: CASMGQGWNQPQHF; DNA: TGTGCCAGCATGGGACAGGGATGGAATCAGCCCCAGCATTTT
size: .; J: TRBJ1-6; V: TRBV5-1; D: TRBD1; CDR3: CASSLGGQVGSPLHF; DNA: TGCGCCAGCAGCTTGGGGGGACAGGTAGGATCACCCCTCCACTTT
size: .; J: TRBJ2-7; V: TRBV5-1; D: .; CDR3: CASSTRSESSYEQYF; DNA: TGCGCCAGCAGCACCCGATCTGAGAGCTCCTACGAGCAGTACTTC
size: .; J: TRBJ1-5; V: TRBV12-5; D: TRBD1; CDR3: CASGPRQGNQPQHF; DNA: TGTGCTAGTGGTCCGCGACAGGGTAATCAGCCCCAGCATTTT
size: .; J: TRBJ2-3; V: TRBV6-1; D: TRBD1; CDR3: CASSEAWDRKDTQYF; DNA: TGTGCCAGCAGTGAAGCCTGGGACAGAAAAGATACGCAGTATTTT